This TCR beta chain is drawn from a study of control samples from healthy donors and cancer patients. The count of this clone is one. TCRdb's copy holds only in-frame clones and misses some; the assay was immunoSEQ multiplex PCR. This table holds about 92,000 clones, roughly four fifths found once. The V gene lost 4 bases and the J gene lost 2 bases, with 11 bases spanning the gap. The CDR3 covers 14 residues. Germline assignment: CDR1 MNHNY and CDR2 SVGAGI (reference sequence). Sample: blood. This receptor was obtained from a woman in her fifties or sixties in good health. The chain employs TRBV6-6 and TRBJ1-1; D remains unclear. CDR3 bases: TGTGCCAGCAGTTTCGGCCCGGCCAACACTGAAGCTTTCTTT. Amino acids: CASSFGPANTEAFF.